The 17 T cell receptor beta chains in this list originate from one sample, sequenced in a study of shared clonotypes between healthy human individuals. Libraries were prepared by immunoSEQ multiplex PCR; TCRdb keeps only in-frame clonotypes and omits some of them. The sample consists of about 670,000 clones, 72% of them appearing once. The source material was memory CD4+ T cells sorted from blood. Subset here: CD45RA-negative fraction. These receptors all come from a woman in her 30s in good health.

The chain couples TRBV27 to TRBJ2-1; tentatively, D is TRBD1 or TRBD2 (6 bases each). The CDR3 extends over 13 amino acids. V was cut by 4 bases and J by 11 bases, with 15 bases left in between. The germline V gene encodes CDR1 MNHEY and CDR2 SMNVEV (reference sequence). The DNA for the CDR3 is TGTGCCAGCAGTTCACTAGGGGGGCTTAAGCAGTTCTTC. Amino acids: CASSSLGGLKQFF.

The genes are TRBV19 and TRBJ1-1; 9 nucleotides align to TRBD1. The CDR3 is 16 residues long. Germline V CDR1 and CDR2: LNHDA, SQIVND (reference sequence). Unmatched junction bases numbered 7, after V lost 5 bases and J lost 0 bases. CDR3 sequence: CASSGGQGLLNTEAFF. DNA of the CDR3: TGTGCCAGTAGTGGCGGACAGGGGCTTCTGAACACTGAAGCTTTCTTT.

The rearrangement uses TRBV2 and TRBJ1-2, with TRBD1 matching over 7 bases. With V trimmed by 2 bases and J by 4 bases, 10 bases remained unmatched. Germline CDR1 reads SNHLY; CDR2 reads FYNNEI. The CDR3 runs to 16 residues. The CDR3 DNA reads TGTGCCAGCAGTGAAAATTTAGGACAGGCCCGCTATGGCTACACCTTC. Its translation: CASSENLGQARYGYTF.

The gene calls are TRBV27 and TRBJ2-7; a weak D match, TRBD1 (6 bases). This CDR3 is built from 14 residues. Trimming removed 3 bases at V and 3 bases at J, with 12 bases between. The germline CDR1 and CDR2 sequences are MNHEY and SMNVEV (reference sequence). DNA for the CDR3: TGTGCCAGCAGTTTCTCCGGGACAAACTACGAGCAGTACTTC. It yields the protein CASSFSGTNYEQYF.

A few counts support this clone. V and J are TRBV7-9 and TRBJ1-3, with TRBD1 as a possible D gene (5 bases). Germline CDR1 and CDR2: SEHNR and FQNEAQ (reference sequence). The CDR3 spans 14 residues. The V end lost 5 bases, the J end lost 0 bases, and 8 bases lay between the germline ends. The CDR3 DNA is TGTGCCAGCAGCCCAGGGTCCTCTGGAAACACCATATATTTT. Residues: CASSPGSSGNTIYF.

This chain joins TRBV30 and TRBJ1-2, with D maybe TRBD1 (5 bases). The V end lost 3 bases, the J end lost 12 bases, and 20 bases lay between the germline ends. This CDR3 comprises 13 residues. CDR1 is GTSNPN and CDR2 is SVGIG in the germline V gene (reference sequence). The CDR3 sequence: CAWRPGTLGEHTF. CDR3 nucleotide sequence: TGTGCCTGGAGGCCTGGGACCCTAGGGGAGCACACCTTC.

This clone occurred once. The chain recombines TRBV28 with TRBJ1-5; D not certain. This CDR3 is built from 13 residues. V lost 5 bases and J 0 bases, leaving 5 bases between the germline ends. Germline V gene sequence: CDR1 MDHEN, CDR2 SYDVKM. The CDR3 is CASSRDSNQPQHF. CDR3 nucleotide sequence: TGTGCCAGCAGTCGAGATAGCAATCAGCCCCAGCATTTT.

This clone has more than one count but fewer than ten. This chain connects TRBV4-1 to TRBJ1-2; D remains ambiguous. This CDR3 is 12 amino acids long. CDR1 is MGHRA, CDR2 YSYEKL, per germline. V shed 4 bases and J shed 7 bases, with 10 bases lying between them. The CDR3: CASSPQVGGYTF. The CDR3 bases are TGCGCCAGCAGCCCCCAAGTGGGTGGCTACACCTTC.

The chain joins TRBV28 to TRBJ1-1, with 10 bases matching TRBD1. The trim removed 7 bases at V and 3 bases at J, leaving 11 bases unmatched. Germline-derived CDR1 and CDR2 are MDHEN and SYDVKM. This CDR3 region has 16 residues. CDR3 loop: CASTNRDRGFDTEAFF. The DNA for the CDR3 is TGTGCCAGCACCAACCGGGACAGGGGATTCGACACTGAAGCTTTCTTT.

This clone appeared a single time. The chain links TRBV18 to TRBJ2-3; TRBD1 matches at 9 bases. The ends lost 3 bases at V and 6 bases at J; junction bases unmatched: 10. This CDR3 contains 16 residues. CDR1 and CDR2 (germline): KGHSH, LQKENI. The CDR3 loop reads CASSPSGTGSADTQYF. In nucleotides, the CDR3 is TGTGCCAGCTCACCTTCCGGGACAGGGTCAGCGGATACGCAGTATTTT.

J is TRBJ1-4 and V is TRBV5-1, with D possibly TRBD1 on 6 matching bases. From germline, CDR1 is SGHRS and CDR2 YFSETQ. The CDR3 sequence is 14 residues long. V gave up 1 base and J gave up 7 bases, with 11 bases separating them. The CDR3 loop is CASSLNTGFEKLFF. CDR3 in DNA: TGCGCCAGCAGCTTGAATACAGGGTTTGAAAAACTGTTTTTT.

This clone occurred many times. CDR3 amino acids: CASRYRNTEAFF. The CDR3 nucleotides read TGTGCCAGCAGGTACAGGAACACTGAAGCTTTCTTT. The V gene is TRBV6-6, the J gene TRBJ1-1; D not resolved. Trimming left V 6 bases short and J 1 base short, with 6 bases between. Per germline, CDR1 MNHNY and CDR2 SVGAGI (reference sequence). CDR3 size: 12 residues.

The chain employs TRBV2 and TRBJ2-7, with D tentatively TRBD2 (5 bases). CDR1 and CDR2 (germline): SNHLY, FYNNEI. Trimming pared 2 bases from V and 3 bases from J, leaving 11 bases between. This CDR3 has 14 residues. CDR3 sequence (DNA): TGTGCCAGCAGTGAATTTGACGGGAACTACGAGCAGTACTTC. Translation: CASSEFDGNYEQYF.

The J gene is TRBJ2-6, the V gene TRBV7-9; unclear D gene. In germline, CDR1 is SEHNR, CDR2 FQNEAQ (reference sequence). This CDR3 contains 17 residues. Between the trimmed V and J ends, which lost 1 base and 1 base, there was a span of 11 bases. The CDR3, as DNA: TGTGCCAGCAGCTTAGGGGTTATTGGGTCTGGGGCCAACGTCCTGACTTTC. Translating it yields CASSLGVIGSGANVLTF.

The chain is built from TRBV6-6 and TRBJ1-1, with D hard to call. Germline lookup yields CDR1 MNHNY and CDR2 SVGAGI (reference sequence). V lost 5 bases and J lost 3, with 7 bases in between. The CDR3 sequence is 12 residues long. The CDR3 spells CASSRKDTEAFF. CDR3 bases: TGTGCCAGCAGTAGGAAGGACACTGAAGCTTTCTTT.

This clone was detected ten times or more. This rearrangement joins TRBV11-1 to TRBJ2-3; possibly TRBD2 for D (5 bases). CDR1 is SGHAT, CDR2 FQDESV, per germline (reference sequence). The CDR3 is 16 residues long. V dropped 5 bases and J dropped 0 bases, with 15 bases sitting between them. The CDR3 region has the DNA TGTGCCAGCAGCCCTCGGACTGAGACTAGCACAGATACGCAGTATTTT. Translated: CASSPRTETSTDTQYF.

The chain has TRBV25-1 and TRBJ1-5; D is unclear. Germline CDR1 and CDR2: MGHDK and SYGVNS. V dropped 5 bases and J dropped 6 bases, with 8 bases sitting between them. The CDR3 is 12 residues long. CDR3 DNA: TGTGCCAGCAGTTGGGGTGGTCAGCCCCAGCATTTT. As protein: CASSWGGQPQHF.